The sequence of this T cell receptor beta chain was determined in a study of blood T cells in healthy people across ages. Using a J-beta primer mix together with a sample-barcoded 5' primer, a second PCR was run for about 7 to 12 cycles. A 12-random-nucleotide template-switch adaptor tagged each cDNA molecule. TCRdb itself ran the 5' RACE reads through MiXCR, one entry per CDR3 protein. The repertoire holds 710,000 or so distinct CDR3 sequences, around 32% seen once, with less than 20% in the top ten. The CDR3 length is 13 residues. The germline V gene encodes CDR1 SGHTA and CDR2 FQGNSA. Between the trimmed V and J ends, which lost 5 bases and 1 base, there was a span of 8 bases. This clonotype was picked up many times. Every donor gave 8.5 to 10 milliliters of peripheral blood. Extraction of total RNA produced a minimum of 5.5 micrograms from each sample.

This clonotype was obtained from an elderly woman in good health. Input material: blood. V gene TRBV7-2 combines with J gene TRBJ1-1; D ambiguous. This CDR3 reads CASSHSGNTEAFF. CDR3 coding DNA: TGTGCCAGCAGCCATTCCGGGAACACTGAAGCTTTCTTT.